Sequencing of this TCR beta chain was carried out in a study of T cells after posttransplantation cyclophosphamide. General study results and limits: Recipient CMV seropositivity and CMV reactivation strongly tracked TRB clonality. Skin or GI-infiltrating T cells shared few TRB sequences with blood.

Measured with immunoSEQ multiplex PCR; TCRdb has only the in-frame clones, and not every one. Recorded here are tens of thousands of clones, with no singletons, and the ten leading clones hold over 2%. The sample holds many counts of this clone. What it binds is unknown. The sequenced sample consisted of PBMCs. This TCR was sampled from a man in his forties or fifties in good health, CMV-negative, and a related stem cell transplant donor.

In nucleotides, the CDR3 is TGTGCCAGCAGGAATCGGACAGGTCCATACGAGCAGTACTTC. Translated: CASRNRTGPYEQYF. V gene TRBV2 combines with J gene TRBJ2-7, with 7 positions matching TRBD1. The J segment lost 4 bases and the V segment lost 6 bases, leaving 9 bases of the junction unmatched. The CDR3 length is 14 residues. Germline CDR1 SNHLY, CDR2 FYNNEI.